These T cell receptor beta chains were read from a single sample in a study of cytomegalovirus exposure and HLA in healthy donors. Sequencing used immunoSEQ multiplex PCR; TCRdb keeps in-frame clones, though not all of them. The sample has roughly 180,000 clones, around nine tenths seen once. Sequenced sample: PBMCs. These receptor sequences come from a man in his thirties or forties in good health and CMV-seropositive. Both conserved end residues are trimmed from each CDR3. Each record gives: J gene, D gene, V gene, CDR3 protein. The D gene is left open where the match is weak.

>TRBJ2-3|NA|TRBV5-1
ASSPGQQYTDTQY
>TRBJ2-5|NA|TRBV25-1
ASSAGQETQY
>TRBJ2-3|NA|TRBV7-9
ASSLDSRTDTQY
>TRBJ2-3|NA|TRBV6-5
ASSYSSEGASQY
>TRBJ1-1|TRBD1|TRBV2
ASSLQGVETEAF
>TRBJ2-7|TRBD2|TRBV11-3
ASSVSGTSGPEQY
>TRBJ1-2|NA|TRBV10-3
AIGGNYGYT
>TRBJ2-3|NA|TRBV14
ASSAYADTQY
>TRBJ1-3|TRBD1|TRBV11-2
ASSGDRSANTIY
>TRBJ1-4|NA|TRBV5-1
ASSLDVATNEKLF
>TRBJ1-2|NA|TRBV11-2
ASSFGDGGYT
>TRBJ2-2|NA|TRBV27
ASSFPGQPNTGELF
>TRBJ2-7|NA|TRBV18
ASSPANYEQY
>TRBJ2-4|NA|TRBV6-5
ASSYDPFSVNIQY
>TRBJ2-7|NA|TRBV5-6
ASSLQGPNYEQY
>TRBJ1-1|TRBD1|TRBV18
ATQGPNMNTEAF
>TRBJ2-3|NA|TRBV28
ASSPTWGNSTDTQY
>TRBJ2-1|NA|TRBV2
ASSLLFGAEQF
>TRBJ1-5|NA|TRBV2
ASSLTGRGNQPQH
>TRBJ2-1|TRBD2|TRBV5-1
ASSSDLVTSGVYNEQF
>TRBJ2-1|TRBD1|TRBV9
ASSGDSLNEQF
>TRBJ2-2|TRBD2|TRBV6-5
ASSYSIGGTGELF
>TRBJ2-7|NA|TRBV5-6
ASSLSGQGVYEQY
>TRBJ2-6|NA|TRBV4-1
ASSPNPGQLTGANVLT
>TRBJ2-7|TRBD2|TRBV4-1
ASSQEFGTSATYEQY
>TRBJ2-5|NA|TRBV5-1
ASSLEGGAQETQY
>TRBJ2-3|TRBD1|TRBV11-3
ASGRQGTQY
>TRBJ2-3|TRBD1|TRBV7-9
ASSLVGQANTDTQY
>TRBJ1-5|TRBD1|TRBV6-5
ASSYSGQGHQPQH
>TRBJ2-3|NA|TRBV7-2
ASSQRFSTDTQY
>TRBJ2-3|NA|TRBV5-6
ASSMGSQGLGTDTQY
>TRBJ2-2|NA|TRBV5-4
ASSPAGRGTNTGELF
>TRBJ1-2|NA|TRBV5-4
ASSLFTLRGYGYT
>TRBJ2-5|NA|TRBV29-1
SVVIGARETQY
>TRBJ2-2|TRBD2|TRBV4-3
ASSQDSSGTGELF
>TRBJ1-4|NA|TRBV29-1
SVGASTNEKLF
>TRBJ2-6|TRBD1|TRBV2
ARGRGNPSGANVLT
>TRBJ2-3|NA|TRBV11-2
ATISTDTQY
>TRBJ1-1|NA|TRBV30
AWNTGGEAF
>TRBJ2-2|NA|TRBV15
ATSRDLAGELF
>TRBJ1-2|NA|TRBV29-1
SVVGRDGYT
>TRBJ1-5|NA|TRBV28
ASSSRWGGYQPQH
>TRBJ1-1|NA|TRBV19
ASRGPGRANTEAF
>TRBJ1-2|TRBD1|TRBV29-1
SVLTGQGIFYGYT
>TRBJ2-3|NA|TRBV25-1
ASSPMDGLWATQY
>TRBJ1-5|NA|TRBV27
ASSLFGGLSQPQH
>TRBJ2-7|TRBD1|TRBV5-5
ASRLHRDSGSYEQY
>TRBJ2-3|NA|TRBV20-1
SAHRADTQY
>TRBJ1-1|TRBD1|TRBV6-5
ASSLQGMTEAF
>TRBJ2-1|TRBD2|TRBV2
ASSQGGGPNNEQF
>TRBJ1-6|TRBD1|TRBV4-1
ASSHTGQGRDSPLH
>TRBJ2-5|TRBD2|TRBV28
ASSLVGGNQETQY
>TRBJ2-2|NA|TRBV6-5
ASSRSGELF
>TRBJ2-3|NA|TRBV9
ASSVGGARDYTDTQY
>TRBJ2-7|TRBD1|TRBV7-9
ASSPRDRYSYEQY
>TRBJ1-5|TRBD1|TRBV6-5
ASRRTGESNQPQH
>TRBJ1-2|TRBD1|TRBV14
ASSQVTGGAGVYGYT
>TRBJ1-5|NA|TRBV6-6
ASSYGGASQPQH
>TRBJ1-2|NA|TRBV11-3
ASSFGHGTAISLT
>TRBJ2-7|TRBD2|TRBV7-2
ASSLGGGFNEQY